This T cell receptor (beta chain) is from a study of shared T cell receptors in the human thymus. Sequencing was performed with immunoSEQ multiplex PCR; in TCRdb, only in-frame clones are kept and a portion is missing. Of about 610,000 clones listed, roughly 90% are singletons. Another study also made use of these data, one on human thymus T cells. Per that study: The donors were infants in Finland with congenital heart defects, otherwise immunologically healthy.

The receptor comes from a boy younger than two with a congenital heart defect. Sample: thymocytes.

The CDR3 sequence is CASSLANRENTEAFF. The CDR3 bases are TGCGCCAGCAGCTTGGCCAACAGGGAGAACACTGAAGCTTTCTTT. This chain joins TRBV5-1 and TRBJ1-1, with a tentative D call TRBD1 (6 bases). This CDR3 is built from 15 residues. Germline V CDR1 and CDR2: SGHRS, YFSETQ. V shed 0 bases and J shed 1 base, with 10 bases lying between them. Looking up the rest from reference TRBV5-1 and TRBJ1-1 gives the full variable domain: KAGVTQTPRYLIKTRGQQVTLSCSPISGHRSVSWYQQTPGQGLQFLFEYFSETQRNKGNFPGRFSGRQFSNSRSEMNVSTLELGDSALYLCASSLANRENTEAFFGQGTRLTVV.